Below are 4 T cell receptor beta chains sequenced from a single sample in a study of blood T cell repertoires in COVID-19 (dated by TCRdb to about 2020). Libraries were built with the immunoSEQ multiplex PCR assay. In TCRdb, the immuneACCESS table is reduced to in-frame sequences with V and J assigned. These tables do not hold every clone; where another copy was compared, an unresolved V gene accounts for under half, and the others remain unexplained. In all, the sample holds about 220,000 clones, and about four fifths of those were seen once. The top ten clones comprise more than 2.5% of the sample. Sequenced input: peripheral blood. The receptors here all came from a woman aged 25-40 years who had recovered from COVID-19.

The CDR3 DNA reads TGTGCCTGGAGTGTAGTCATGGGAGGGGGCTACACCTTC. This encodes CAWSVVMGGGYTF. This chain joins TRBV30 and TRBJ1-2; D uncertain. The CDR3 has 13 amino acids. Per germline, CDR1 GTSNPN and CDR2 SVGIG (reference sequence). The V and J ends lost 0 bases and 8 bases respectively, with 13 bases between them.

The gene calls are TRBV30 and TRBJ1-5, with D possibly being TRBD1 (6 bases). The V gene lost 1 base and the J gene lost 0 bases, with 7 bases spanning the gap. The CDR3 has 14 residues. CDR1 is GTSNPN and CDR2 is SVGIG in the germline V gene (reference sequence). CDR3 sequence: CAWSGTVSNQPQHF. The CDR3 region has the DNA TGTGCCTGGAGTGGGACAGTTAGCAATCAGCCCCAGCATTTT.

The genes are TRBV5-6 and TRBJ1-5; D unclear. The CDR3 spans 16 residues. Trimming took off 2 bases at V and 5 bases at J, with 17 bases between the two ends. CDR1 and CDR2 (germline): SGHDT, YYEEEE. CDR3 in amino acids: CASSFRRAEGYQPQHF. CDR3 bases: TGTGCCAGCAGCTTTCGTAGGGCCGAGGGCTATCAGCCCCAGCATTTT.

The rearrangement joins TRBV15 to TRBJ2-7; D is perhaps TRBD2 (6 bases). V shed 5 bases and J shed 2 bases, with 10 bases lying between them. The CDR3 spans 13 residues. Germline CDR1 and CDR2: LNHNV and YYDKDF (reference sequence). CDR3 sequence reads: CATSRDLTYEQYF. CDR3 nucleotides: TGTGCCACCAGCCGGGACTTAACCTACGAGCAGTACTTC.